The 31 T cell receptor beta chains given below trace back to one sample, sequenced in a study of T cells in Graves' hyperthyroidism and ophthalmopathy. The CDR3 regions of TCR beta were amplified from RNA transcripts. TCR CDR3 regions were first amplified by RT-PCR with HTBI primers. TCRdb passed the multiplex PCR reads through MiXCR, listing each CDR3 protein once. Among around 690,000 distinct CDR3 sequences listed, 20% to 25% were seen once. Source material: blood. These receptors came from a man aged 25-40 years with Graves' ophthalmopathy.

This clonotype was seen many times. This rearrangement joins TRBV6-2 or TRBV6-3 to TRBJ2-5; TRBD2 matches 12 bases. Per germline, CDR1 MNHEY and CDR2 SVGEGT. CDR3 length equals 18 residues. The V gene end was trimmed by 2 bases and the J gene end by 5 bases; junction bases not matched to a gene: 12. CDR3 in amino acids: CASSYLSASGRAWETQYF. CDR3 nucleotide sequence: TGTGCCAGCAGTTACCTCTCAGCTAGCGGGAGGGCCTGGGAGACCCAGTACTTC.

This clonotype was seen many times. The V call is TRBV5-6, the J call TRBJ2-7, with TRBD1 as a possible D gene (5 bases). The CDR3 runs to 14 residues. V lost 1 base, J lost 0 bases, and 8 bases lay in between. Germline V gene lookup returns CDR1 SGHDT and CDR2 YYEEEE. The CDR3 spells CASSLTGFSYEQYF. The CDR3 DNA is TGTGCCAGCAGCTTGACAGGTTTCTCCTACGAGCAGTACTTC.

This clonotype has a count of ten or more. V usage is TRBV13 and J usage is TRBJ2-7, with a possible D match to TRBD1 (5 bases). The CDR3 is 12 residues long. The germline gives CDR1 PRHDT, CDR2 FYEKMQ (reference sequence). Trimming stripped 5 bases from V and 1 base from J, with 6 bases between. Written as DNA, the CDR3 is TGTGCCAGCAGCCGACAGTCCTACGAGCAGTACTTC. This codes for CASSRQSYEQYF.

The chain has TRBV10-3 and TRBJ2-2, with 12 bases that match TRBD1. The CDR3 extends over 16 amino acids. V trimming: 11 bases; J trimming: 7 bases; junction bases outside the gene matches: 14. The V gene's germline CDR1 is ENHRY and CDR2 SYGVKD. The CDR3 spells CASRPGQGASDGELFF. CDR3 bases: TGTGCCTCCCGACCGGGACAGGGGGCGTCGGACGGGGAGCTGTTTTTT.

This clonotype was seen ten or more times. The rearrangement uses TRBV7-9 and TRBJ2-7, with no clear D. Trimming pared 0 bases from V and 7 bases from J, leaving 7 bases between. The CDR3 extends over 12 amino acids. CDR1 is SEHNR and CDR2 is FQNEAQ in the germline V gene (reference sequence). This chain's CDR3 is CASSLAAVEQYF. CDR3 nucleotide sequence: TGTGCCAGCAGCTTAGCCGCAGTAGAGCAGTACTTC.

This clonotype occurred many times. This chain connects TRBV18 to TRBJ1-5, with D hard to call. V shed 4 bases and J shed 5 bases, with 9 bases lying between them. The CDR3 has 13 residues. Germline CDR1 and CDR2: KGHSH and LQKENI. The CDR3 region is CASSQGMDQPQHF. The DNA of the CDR3 is TGTGCCAGCTCACAGGGTATGGATCAGCCCCAGCATTTT. Full variable domain (remainder filled in from reference TRBV18 and TRBJ1-5): NAGVMQNPRHLVRRRGQEARLRCSPMKGHSHVYWYRQLPEEGLKFMVYLQKENIIDESGMPKERFSAEFPKEGPSILRIQQVVRGDSAAYFCASSQGMDQPQHFGDGTRLSIL.

The chain couples TRBV24-1 to TRBJ2-1; TRBD1 aligns across 7 bases. V trimming: 3 bases; J trimming: 2 bases; junction bases outside the gene matches: 6. Germline assignment: CDR1 KGHDR and CDR2 SFDVKD. The CDR3 length is 16 residues. In nucleotides, the CDR3 is TGTGCCACCAGTGATGGGACAGCCGTAGCCTACAATGAGCAGTTCTTC. It codes for CATSDGTAVAYNEQFF.

V usage is TRBV29-1 and J usage is TRBJ2-7, with D perhaps matching TRBD2 (6 bases). The CDR3 runs to 14 residues. V was shortened by 4 bases and J by 6 bases, with 19 bases between the two germline ends. CDR1 and CDR2 from the germline V gene are SQVTM and ANQGSEA. For the CDR3, the DNA is TGCAGCGTTGTTTTAAGGAGGGGTCGGTTCGAGCAGTACTTC. Its protein is CSVVLRRGRFEQYF.

This clonotype has only a few counts. The V gene is TRBV20-1, the J gene TRBJ2-1, with 8 positions matching TRBD1. Germline CDR1 reads DFQATT; CDR2 reads SNEGSKA (reference sequence). The CDR3 consists of 13 residues. J was trimmed by 5 bases and V by 5 bases; bases with no gene match: 5. For the CDR3, the DNA is TGCAGTGCTGAGACAGGGGTCCACAATGAGCAGTTCTTC. As protein: CSAETGVHNEQFF.

V is TRBV6-1 and J is TRBJ2-1; TRBD2 agrees at 12 bases. This CDR3 has 16 amino acids. CDR1 is MNHNS, CDR2 SASEGT, per germline. With 6 bases clipped from V and 0 bases from J, the junction kept 3 bases outside the gene matches. In nucleotides, the CDR3 is TGTGCCAGCAGACAGACTAGCGGGAGCTCCTACAATGAGCAGTTCTTC. It codes for CASRQTSGSSYNEQFF.

The chain uses TRBV7-8 and TRBJ2-1; 9 positions agree with TRBD2. CDR3 length: 21 residues. CDR1 is SGHVS and CDR2 is FQNEAQ in the germline V gene. Germline trimming cut 5 bases from V and 3 bases from J; bases unmatched to any gene: 23. The CDR3 spells CASSTPSRVPALSGGYNEQFF. Here the CDR3 DNA reads TGTGCCAGCAGCACACCGTCTCGGGTCCCCGCCCTTAGCGGGGGCTACAATGAGCAGTTCTTC.

The chain is built from TRBV7-9 and TRBJ2-7, with TRBD1 identical over 7 bases. V was pared by 2 bases and J by 3 bases, with 4 bases of the junction left unmatched. Germline V gene sequence: CDR1 SEHNR, CDR2 FQNEAQ (reference sequence). The CDR3 covers 14 residues. The chain's CDR3 is CASSLLRDSYEQYF. CDR3 DNA: TGTGCCAGCAGCTTACTCCGGGACAGCTACGAGCAGTACTTC.

This chain uses TRBV5-1 with TRBJ2-2; D remains unclear. Germline V gene sequence: CDR1 SGHRS, CDR2 YFSETQ. Trimming took 2 bases from V and 2 from J, leaving 16 bases between them. This CDR3 has 17 amino acids. The CDR3 DNA follows: TGCGCCAGCAGCTTCGACATTCCCAGTTTTAACACCGGGGAGCTGTTTTTT. It codes for CASSFDIPSFNTGELFF.

This clonotype was observed a few times. The chain couples TRBV5-1 to TRBJ1-6, with D unclear. The V gene's germline CDR1 is SGHRS and CDR2 YFSETQ. Between the trimmed V and J ends, which lost 4 bases and 6 bases, there was a span of 8 bases. This CDR3 is 13 amino acids long. In DNA form, the CDR3 reads TGCGCCAGCAGCAGCAGCGGTAATTCACCCCTCCACTTT. This encodes CASSSSGNSPLHF.

The table lists this clonotype with many counts. The V call is TRBV11-2, the J call TRBJ2-1; 10 positions match TRBD1. The CDR3 is made up of 16 amino acids. After removal of 5 bases from V and 8 bases from J, the junction contained 12 bases not matched to a gene. CDR1 is SGHAT, CDR2 FQNNGV, per germline. The CDR3 loop is CASSHLPGQGFHEQFF. CDR3 sequence (DNA): TGTGCCAGCAGCCACCTTCCGGGACAGGGGTTCCATGAGCAGTTCTTC.

This clonotype was counted between two and nine times. DNA for the CDR3: TGTGCCAGCAGTGAATTGTTACCATCCAATTCACCCCTCCACTTT. Protein product: CASSELLPSNSPLHF. This chain links TRBV2 with TRBJ1-6; D is ambiguous. The CDR3 contains 15 residues. CDR1 and CDR2 (germline): SNHLY, FYNNEI. Trimming left V 2 bases short and J 7 bases short, with 12 bases between.

There are many counts of this clonotype. The CDR3 loop reads CASSFGQGWSDTQYF. The CDR3 region has the DNA TGTGCCAGCAGCTTCGGACAGGGGTGGTCAGATACGCAGTATTTT. The genes are TRBV7-2 and TRBJ2-3; 9 bases match TRBD1. The germline V gene encodes CDR1 SGHTA and CDR2 FQGNSA. V lost 3 bases and J lost 4; bases outside the gene matches: 5. This CDR3 is built from 15 residues.

This clonotype was seen a few times. This chain links TRBV10-1 with TRBJ2-2; either TRBD1 or TRBD2 may fit D (5 bases each). CDR3 length equals 17 residues. Germline lookup yields CDR1 WNHNN and CDR2 SYGVQD (reference sequence). V dropped 0 bases and J dropped 6 bases, with 17 bases sitting between them. In DNA form, the CDR3 reads TGCGCCAGCAGTGAGTCGGGACCGCCAAGGGACGCCGGGGAGCTGTTTTTT. Translating gives CASSESGPPRDAGELFF.

Many counts were recorded for this clonotype. The rearrangement links TRBV28 to TRBJ1-5; 12 bases match TRBD1. This CDR3 is 16 amino acids long. The germline CDR1 and CDR2 sequences are MDHEN and SYDVKM. With V trimmed by 6 bases and J by 7 bases, 10 bases remained unmatched. Here the CDR3 reads CASSLRGTGGPQPQHF. The CDR3 nucleotides read TGTGCCAGCAGCCTCCGCGGGACAGGGGGCCCCCAGCCCCAGCATTTT.

The genes are TRBV29-1 and TRBJ1-1, with 7 bases that match TRBD1. The CDR3 extends over 14 amino acids. The germline V gene has CDR1 SQVTM and CDR2 ANQGSEA. V lost 3 bases, J lost 5 bases, and 9 bases stayed unmatched. Here the CDR3 reads CSVENRGGETEAFF. CDR3 DNA: TGCAGCGTTGAGAACAGGGGTGGGGAAACTGAAGCTTTCTTT. Filled out from reference TRBV29-1 and TRBJ1-1, the complete variable domain reads SAVISQKPSRDICQRGTSLTIQCQVDSQVTMMFWYRQQPGQSLTLIATANQGSEATYESGFVIDKFPISRPNLTFSTLTVSNMSPEDSSIYLCSVENRGGETEAFFGQGTRLTVV.

The V gene is TRBV5-1, the J gene TRBJ2-1; TRBD2 is a possible D gene (6 bases). Trimming cost V 3 bases and J 3 bases, with 13 bases left between them. CDR1 and CDR2 (germline): SGHRS, YFSETQ. The CDR3 runs to 15 residues. CDR3 region: CASSSVAAFYNEQFF. As DNA, the CDR3 is TGCGCCAGCAGCTCCGTAGCGGCGTTCTACAATGAGCAGTTCTTC.

This clonotype occurred once. The junction and the germline gene differ at one end; a read error may be behind it. The rearrangement links TRBV10-2 to TRBJ2-1; 8 nucleotides line up with TRBD2. Germline V gives CDR1 WSHSY, CDR2 SAAADI. CDR3 length: 14 amino acids. CDR3 in amino acids: CASSGLAGHNGQFF. In nucleotides, the CDR3 is TGCGCCAGCAGTGGGCTAGCGGGCCACAATGGGCAGTTCTTC.

This clonotype turned up a few times. The J gene is TRBJ1-1, the V gene TRBV28; 7 bases map to TRBD1. J was trimmed by 1 base and V by 4 bases; bases with no gene match: 9. The CDR3 is 16 amino acids. The germline V gene has CDR1 MDHEN and CDR2 SYDVKM. For the CDR3, the DNA is TGTGCCAGCAGTTCCTCTGACAGGGCGAGGAACACTGAAGCTTTCTTT. It yields the protein CASSSSDRARNTEAFF.

This clonotype was found many times. This chain links TRBV27 with TRBJ2-3; D possibly corresponds to TRBD2 (6 bases). This CDR3 has 15 amino acids. The germline V gene encodes CDR1 MNHEY and CDR2 SMNVEV (reference sequence). V was clipped by 4 bases and J by 5 bases, with 16 bases between them. The CDR3 spells CASSSRRGARDTQYF. In DNA form, the CDR3 reads TGTGCCAGCAGTTCGAGGCGGGGAGCTAGAGATACGCAGTATTTT.

In this sample, this clonotype turned up many times. The chain employs TRBV28 and TRBJ2-7; TRBD1 agrees at 9 bases. V shed 5 bases, J shed 2 bases, and the junction held 7 bases outside the gene matches. CDR1 MDHEN and CDR2 SYDVKM come from the germline V gene. The CDR3 loop spans 15 amino acids. CDR3 in DNA: TGTGCCAGCAGTCCCCCGGGACAGGGAGCCTACGAGCAGTACTTC. Its translation: CASSPPGQGAYEQYF.

This clonotype was detected many times. This chain joins TRBV11-2 and TRBJ2-3, with D possibly matching TRBD2 (6 bases). Per the germline V gene, CDR1 is SGHAT and CDR2 is FQNNGV. The CDR3 loop spans 18 amino acids. V was cut by 1 base and J by 4 bases, with 21 bases left in between. This CDR3 reads CASSLGVNTGLTSDTQYF. As DNA, the CDR3 is TGTGCCAGCAGCTTAGGGGTGAATACGGGACTGACTTCAGATACGCAGTATTTT.

The chain has TRBV24-1 and TRBJ2-5; TRBD2 is a possible D gene (5 bases). The CDR3 runs 14 residues. The germline V gene has CDR1 KGHDR and CDR2 SFDVKD. V was clipped by 2 bases and J by 5 bases, with 11 bases between them. The CDR3 nucleotides read TGTGCCACCAGTGATTCAGCTAGCTGGGAGACCCAGTACTTC. This gives the protein CATSDSASWETQYF.

This clonotype has just a few counts. CDR3 DNA: TGTGCCAGCAGTTACGGGGGAGGGCGGGATGAGCAGTTCTTC. The encoded protein is CASSYGGGRDEQFF. The chain links TRBV28 to TRBJ2-1, with 7 bases fitting TRBD2. The V gene's germline CDR1 is MDHEN and CDR2 SYDVKM. This CDR3 is 14 amino acids long. V gave up 4 bases and J gave up 8 bases; unmatched junction bases: 8.

At least ten counts were recorded for this clonotype. The chain employs TRBV11-2 and TRBJ1-2, with 8 bases identical to TRBD1. The germline gives CDR1 SGHAT, CDR2 FQNNGV. This CDR3 is 13 amino acids long. After removal of 5 bases from V and 5 bases from J, the junction contained 4 bases not matched to a gene. In DNA, the CDR3 is TGTGCCAGCAGCGGCAGGGGGCGGTATGGCTACACCTTC. This sequence encodes CASSGRGRYGYTF.

The chain carries TRBV2 and TRBJ2-2, with D unresolved. The CDR3 extends over 13 amino acids. Trimming left V 4 bases short and J 3 bases short, with 6 bases between. Germline V gene sequence: CDR1 SNHLY, CDR2 FYNNEI. The CDR3 loop reads CASSVLDTGELFF. CDR3 bases: TGTGCCAGCAGTGTCCTCGACACCGGGGAGCTGTTTTTT.

This clonotype showed up just a few times. The rearrangement links TRBV7-3 to TRBJ1-2; D is perhaps TRBD1 (5 bases). The CDR3 runs 13 residues. The V and J ends lost 5 bases and 10 bases respectively, with 17 bases between them. The germline gives CDR1 SGHTA, CDR2 FQGTGA. The CDR3 region is CASSPAQGGSYTF. The CDR3 coding sequence is TGTGCCAGCAGCCCTGCGCAGGGTGGATCCTACACCTTC.